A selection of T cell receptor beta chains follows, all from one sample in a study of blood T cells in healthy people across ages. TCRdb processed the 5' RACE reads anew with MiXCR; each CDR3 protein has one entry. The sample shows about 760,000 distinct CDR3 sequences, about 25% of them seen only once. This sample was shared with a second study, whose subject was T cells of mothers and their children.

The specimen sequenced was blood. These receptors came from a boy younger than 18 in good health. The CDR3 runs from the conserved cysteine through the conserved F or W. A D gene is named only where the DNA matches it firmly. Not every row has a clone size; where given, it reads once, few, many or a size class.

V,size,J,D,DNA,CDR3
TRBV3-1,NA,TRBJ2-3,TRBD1,TGTGCCAGCAGCCAAGAGGACAGGGTTACAGATACGCAGTATTTT,CASSQEDRVTDTQYF
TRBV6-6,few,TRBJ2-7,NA,TGTGCCAGCAGTTACTCGCAGGGCCCCTACGAGCAGTACTTC,CASSYSQGPYEQYF
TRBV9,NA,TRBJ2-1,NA,TGTGCCAGCAGCGTAGTTGAGCAGTTCTTC,CASSVVEQFF
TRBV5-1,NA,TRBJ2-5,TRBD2,TGCGCCAGCAGCTTGGAGCGGGGGGCACAAGAGACCCAGTACTTC,CASSLERGAQETQYF
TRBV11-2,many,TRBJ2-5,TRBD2,TGTGCCAGCAGCGAGGCTAGCGGCGATCCTTTCCAAGAGACCCAGTACTTC,CASSEASGDPFQETQYF
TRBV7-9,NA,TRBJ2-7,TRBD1,TGTGCCAGCAGCACAGGGGCGAGCTACGAGCAGTACTTC,CASSTGASYEQYF
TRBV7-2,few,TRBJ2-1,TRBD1,TGTGCCAGCAGGGAATTGACAGGGGCAGTGGATGAGCAGTTCTTC,CASRELTGAVDEQFF
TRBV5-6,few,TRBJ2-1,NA,TGTGCCAGCAGCATAGGAGCCGGGGCCTACAATGAGCAGTTCTTC,CASSIGAGAYNEQFF
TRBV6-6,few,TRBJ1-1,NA,TGTGCCAGCAGAGTACAGGGAAAGGGCACTGAAGCTTTCTTT,CASRVQGKGTEAFF
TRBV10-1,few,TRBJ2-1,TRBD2,TGCGCCAGCAGTGAAGTACTAGCGGGAGTATCTGAGCAGTTCTTC,CASSEVLAGVSEQFF
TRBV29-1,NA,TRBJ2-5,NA,TGCAGCGTTGCGCGAGGGAACCAAGAGACCCAGTACTTC,CSVARGNQETQYF
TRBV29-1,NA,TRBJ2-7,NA,TGCAGCGTTGGGTTGGAAAACTATGGCCACGAGCAGTACTTC,CSVGLENYGHEQYF
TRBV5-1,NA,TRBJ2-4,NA,TGCGCCAGCAGCTTTACGGTAGGAGCCAAAAACATTCAGTACTTC,CASSFTVGAKNIQYF
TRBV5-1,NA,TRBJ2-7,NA,TGCGCCAGCAGCTTGGACACTGACTCCTACGAGCAGTACTTC,CASSLDTDSYEQYF
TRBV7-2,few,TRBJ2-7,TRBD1,TGTGCCAGCAGCTCCTTCGGACAGGGAGTCAACGAGCAGTACTTC,CASSSFGQGVNEQYF
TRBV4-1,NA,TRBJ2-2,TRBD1,TGCGCCAGCAGCCGAGACGGGACAGCTGTCGGGGAGCTGTTTTTT,CASSRDGTAVGELFF
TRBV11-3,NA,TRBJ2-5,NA,TGTGCCAGCAGCGCGTACCAGGATCAAGAGACCCAGTACTTC,CASSAYQDQETQYF
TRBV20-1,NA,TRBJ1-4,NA,TGCAGTGCTAACCCTTTGGGGGACGAAAAACTGTTTTTT,CSANPLGDEKLFF
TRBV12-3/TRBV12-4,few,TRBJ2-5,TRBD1,TGTGCCAGCAGCCTGATGGACAGGGAAAGGAAACAGTACTTC,CASSLMDRERKQYF
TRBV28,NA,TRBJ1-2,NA,TGTGCCAGCAGTTTACAGGAGTATGGCTACACCTTC,CASSLQEYGYTF
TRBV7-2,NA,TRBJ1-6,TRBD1,TGTGCCAGCAGCTTGGGGACAGGGAGCTCCTATAATTCACCCCTCCACTTT,CASSLGTGSSYNSPLHF
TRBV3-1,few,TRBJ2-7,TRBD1,TGTGCCAGCAGCCAAGGGACAGGGGGACCCTACGAGCAGTACTTC,CASSQGTGGPYEQYF
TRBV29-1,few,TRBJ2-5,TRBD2,TGCAGCGTTGAAGAGTCAAGCGGGAGGGTTGGGGAGACCCAGTACTTC,CSVEESSGRVGETQYF
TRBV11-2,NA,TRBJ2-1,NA,TGTGCCAGCAGCTTAGGCCCGGGGCCCCCCTACAATGAGCAGTTCTTC,CASSLGPGPPYNEQFF
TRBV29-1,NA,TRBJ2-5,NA,TGCAGCGTTGATGGGGGGGCAGAGACCCAGTACTTC,CSVDGGAETQYF
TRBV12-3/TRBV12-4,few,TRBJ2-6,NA,TGTGCCAGCAGCCCAGGCCCCAGGGGTCCTGAAGCCTCTGGGGCCGACGTCCTGACTTTC,CASSPGPRGPEASGADVLTF
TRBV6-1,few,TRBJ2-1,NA,TGTGCCAGCAGTGGAATGGGGGAGGCATACAATGAGCAGTTCTTC,CASSGMGEAYNEQFF
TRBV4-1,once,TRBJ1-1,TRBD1,TGCGCCAGCAGCCTCCCCCTGCGGAGAAAGGGGGCGGGACAGGTGAACACTGAAGCTTTCTTT,CASSLPLRRKGAGQVNTEAFF